Sequencing of this T cell receptor beta chain was carried out in a study of blood T cell repertoires in COVID-19. At the level of the study: Sources were T cells, B-cell-depleted T cells, or PBMCs; the material itself was cDNA or gDNA.

Only in-frame clones appear in the TCRdb table, and some are missing; sequencing was by immunoSEQ multiplex PCR. Of roughly 170,000 clones listed, 70% to 85% are singletons. Study members were between about 18 and 95 years old and lived in about two dozen US regions. Participants' reported clinical history set cohort assignment. The study counted Cohort 3 donors as recovered given two negative PCRs, clearance, or symptom resolution. Germline CDR1 SGHAT, CDR2 FQNNGV. This CDR3 has 11 residues. Trimming shortened V by 8 bases and J by 5 bases, and 9 bases separated the two germline ends. This TCR was recovered from a woman between 50 and 59 years old who had recovered from COVID-19. Input material: PBMCs or T cells enriched from blood (not recorded which). The chain joins TRBV11-2 to TRBJ2-5, with D uncertain. The CDR3 nucleotides are TGTGCCAGCCGACTTGACGAGACCCAGTACTTC. It codes for CASRLDETQYF.